These 20 T cell receptor beta chains originate from one sample sequenced in a study of T cell changes during pregnancy in multiple sclerosis. Only in-frame clones appear in the TCRdb table, and some are missing; sequencing was by immunoSEQ multiplex PCR. The table lists 15,000 to 20,000 clones, around 97% of them singletons. The sample consisted of peripheral blood, taken in the third trimester of pregnancy. Source of these receptors: a female donor with multiple sclerosis, enrolled in a pregnancy study.

J is TRBJ2-1 and V is TRBV5-5, with a tentative D call TRBD1 (6 bases). Per the germline V gene, CDR1 is SGHKS and CDR2 is YYEKEE (reference sequence). This CDR3 has 14 residues. V was clipped by 2 bases and J by 5 bases, with 11 bases between them. CDR3 sequence: CASSFSQGNNEQFF. In nucleotides, the CDR3 is TGTGCCAGCAGCTTCTCACAGGGAAACAATGAGCAGTTCTTC.

V and J are TRBV30 and TRBJ2-5; TRBD2 aligns across 8 bases. The CDR3 covers 12 residues. Trimming at V came to 6 bases and at J to 4 bases, leaving 4 bases not matched to a gene. The germline V gene has CDR1 GTSNPN and CDR2 SVGIG (reference sequence). The CDR3 here is CACALAGETQYF. As DNA, the CDR3 is TGTGCCTGCGCCCTAGCGGGAGAGACCCAGTACTTC.

This rearrangement joins TRBV7-3 to TRBJ2-3; D unresolved. V was clipped by 5 bases and J by 1 base, with 7 bases between them. This CDR3 is built from 13 residues. CDR1 SGHTA and CDR2 FQGTGA come from the germline V gene. The CDR3 loop reads CASSLTGTDTQYF. The DNA of the CDR3 is TGTGCCAGCAGCCTCACAGGCACAGATACGCAGTATTTT.

This chain links TRBV19 with TRBJ1-1; TRBD1 agrees at 10 bases. J gave up 1 base and V 4 bases, and 3 bases lay outside the gene matches. Germline V gene lookup returns CDR1 LNHDA and CDR2 SQIVND (reference sequence). The CDR3 is 15 residues long. CDR3 residues: CASSTGQGGNTEAFF. CDR3 bases: TGTGCCAGTAGTACTGGACAGGGGGGGAACACTGAAGCTTTCTTT.

The chain uses TRBV29-1 and TRBJ2-3; 11 nucleotides agree with TRBD2. V shed 7 bases and J 5 bases; nucleotides not matched to a gene: 11. The germline V gene encodes CDR1 SQVTM and CDR2 ANQGSEA. The CDR3 totals 15 residues. The CDR3 sequence: CSAAILAGAEDTQYF. CDR3 coding DNA: TGCAGCGCTGCGATACTAGCGGGGGCCGAAGATACGCAGTATTTT.

V usage is TRBV28 and J usage is TRBJ1-5; 9 nucleotides agree with TRBD1. Germline loops: CDR1 MDHEN, CDR2 SYDVKM. The J segment lost 7 bases and the V segment lost 5 bases, leaving 3 bases of the junction unmatched. The CDR3 totals 13 residues. The DNA for the CDR3 is TGTGCCAGCAGTACAGGGGGCAGGCAGCCCCAGCATTTT. Its translation is CASSTGGRQPQHF. The full variable domain, with the rest looked up from reference TRBV28 and TRBJ1-5, is DVKVTQSSRYLVKRTGEKVFLECVQDMDHENMFWYRQDPGLGLRLIYFSYDVKMKEKGDIPEGYSVSREKKERFSLILESASTNQTSMYLCASSTGGRQPQHFGDGTRLSIL.

The genes are TRBV4-2 and TRBJ1-1; the D gene is possibly TRBD1 (5 bases). Germline V gene data show CDR1 as LGHNA and CDR2 as YNFKEQ. V was shortened by 0 bases and J by 4 bases, with 18 bases between the two germline ends. The CDR3 contains 17 residues. CDR3 in DNA: TGTGCCAGCAGCCAAGATCCTGGTCGGCCGGGGGGCACTGAAGCTTTCTTT. Its protein is CASSQDPGRPGGTEAFF.

This chain connects TRBV7-4 to TRBJ2-7, with D possibly being TRBD1 (5 bases). Germline assignment: CDR1 SGHVT and CDR2 SQSDAQ. The CDR3 sequence is 14 residues long. The germline V and J ends were trimmed by 3 bases and 3 bases, with 12 bases remaining between them. CDR3 bases: TGTGCCAGCAGCTTGCCCCCAGGGTACTACGAGCAGTACTTC. Amino acids: CASSLPPGYYEQYF. Based on the CDR3 plus reference TRBV7-4 and TRBJ2-7, the full variable domain is GAGVSQSPRYKVAKRGRDVALRCDSISGHVTLYWYRQTLGQGSEVLTYSQSDAQRDKSGRPSGRFSAERPERSVSTLKIQRTEQGDSAVYLCASSLPPGYYEQYFGPGTRLTVT.

This sequence joins TRBV2 and TRBJ2-7; 7 bases fit TRBD1. CDR3 length: 15 residues. CDR1 and CDR2 from the germline V gene are SNHLY and FYNNEI. V dropped 6 bases and J dropped 0; count of bases not matched to a gene: 8. The CDR3 is CASRGTGETSYEQYF. Here the CDR3 DNA reads TGTGCCAGCAGGGGTACAGGGGAGACCTCCTACGAGCAGTACTTC.

The chain employs TRBV15 and TRBJ2-2; TRBD2 matches at 10 bases. The CDR3 totals 16 residues. Trimming removed 0 bases from V and 5 bases from J; junction bases left unmatched: 3. The germline CDR1 and CDR2 sequences are LNHNV and YYDKDF (reference sequence). The CDR3 DNA reads as TGTGCCACCAGCAGAGAGTTGGGACTAGCGACCGGGGAGCTGTTTTTT. This sequence encodes CATSRELGLATGELFF. Full variable domain (rest looked up from reference TRBV15 and TRBJ2-2): DAMVIQNPRYQVTQFGKPVTLSCSQTLNHNVMYWYQQKSSQAPKLLFHYYDKDFNNEADTPDNFQSRRPNTSFCFLDIRSPGLGDTAMYLCATSRELGLATGELFFGEGSRLTVL.

The genes are TRBV5-1 and TRBJ1-1; D uncertain. The V and J ends lost 4 bases and 7 bases respectively, with 8 bases between them. Germline V gives CDR1 SGHRS, CDR2 YFSETQ. CDR3 size: 11 residues. CDR3 protein: CASSTTSEAFF. The CDR3 nucleotides are TGCGCCAGCAGCACAACAAGTGAAGCTTTCTTT.

The chain has TRBV19 and TRBJ2-5; D is possibly TRBD1 (6 bases). This CDR3 is 15 amino acids long. CDR1 LNHDA and CDR2 SQIVND come from the germline V gene (reference sequence). V gave up 5 bases and J gave up 1 base, with 14 bases separating them. CDR3: CASSATGHFQETQYF. DNA for the CDR3: TGTGCCAGTAGTGCCACGGGACACTTCCAAGAGACCCAGTACTTC.

The rearrangement links TRBV28 to TRBJ2-1; 9 nucleotides line up with TRBD2. Trimming took 7 bases from V and 3 from J; bases not matched to a gene: 4. The CDR3 spans 14 residues. The germline CDR1 and CDR2 sequences are MDHEN and SYDVKM. CDR3 DNA sequence: TGTGCCAGCACCGGACTAGCGAGCTACAATGAGCAGTTCTTC. As protein: CASTGLASYNEQFF.

V usage is TRBV25-1 and J usage is TRBJ2-7, with D possibly matching TRBD2 (7 bases). CDR3 length equals 15 residues. Per germline, CDR1 MGHDK and CDR2 SYGVNS. V was shortened by 0 bases and J by 3 bases, with 12 bases between the two germline ends. CDR3 DNA sequence: TGTGCCAGCAGTGAATATGAAGGGGGGGGCTACGAGCAGTACTTC. Residues: CASSEYEGGGYEQYF.

The gene calls are TRBV30 and TRBJ1-1; tentative D call: TRBD1 (5 bases). The CDR3 consists of 15 residues. V dropped 4 bases and J dropped 1 base, with 16 bases sitting between them. The V gene's germline CDR1 is GTSNPN and CDR2 SVGIG (reference sequence). The CDR3 sequence is CAWTQAGRANTEAFF. In DNA, the CDR3 is TGTGCCTGGACCCAAGCGGGACGTGCGAACACTGAAGCTTTCTTT.

V gene TRBV7-2 combines with J gene TRBJ2-3, with D perhaps matching TRBD1 (6 bases). Per the germline V gene, CDR1 is SGHTA and CDR2 is FQGNSA. V was clipped by 1 base and J by 1 base, with 18 bases between them. The CDR3 length is 18 residues. CDR3 amino acids: CASSLEGSGVHGTDTQYF. The CDR3 nucleotides are TGTGCCAGCAGCTTAGAAGGTTCAGGGGTTCATGGCACAGATACGCAGTATTTT.

The chain has TRBV5-5 and TRBJ2-3; a possible D gene is TRBD1 (6 bases). Trimming removed 3 bases from V and 4 bases from J, with 18 bases in between. This CDR3 comprises 16 residues. The germline gives CDR1 SGHKS, CDR2 YYEKEE (reference sequence). This chain's CDR3 is CASSSDSRVPPDTQYF. The CDR3 DNA follows: TGTGCCAGCAGCTCGGACAGCCGAGTACCCCCAGATACGCAGTATTTT.

This chain links TRBV21-1 with TRBJ1-1; the D call TRBD1 from the table was never checked on the DNA. TRBV21-1 is a listed pseudogene. This CDR3 is 15 amino acids long. CDR3 bases: TGTGCCAGCAGCAAAGTTGGGGGCGCGGGTGAAGAAGCTTTCTTT. It codes for CASSKVGGAGEEAFF.

The chain uses TRBV5-1 and TRBJ1-5; possible D gene TRBD1, 5 bases. CDR1 SGHRS and CDR2 YFSETQ come from the germline V gene. V was clipped by 0 bases and J by 4 bases, with 8 bases between them. The CDR3 has 14 residues. The CDR3 DNA reads TGCGCCAGCAGCTTGGTGGCAGGGAATCAGCCCCAGCATTTT. Its translation is CASSLVAGNQPQHF.

The V call is TRBV18, the J call TRBJ2-1; possible D gene TRBD2, 6 bases. The V end was cut by 2 bases, the J end by 3 bases, with 11 bases between. Germline V gene sequence: CDR1 KGHSH, CDR2 LQKENI. This CDR3 region has 15 residues. The CDR3, as DNA: TGTGCCAGCTCACCAGGGGGGACCCACTACAATGAGCAGTTCTTC. It encodes CASSPGGTHYNEQFF.